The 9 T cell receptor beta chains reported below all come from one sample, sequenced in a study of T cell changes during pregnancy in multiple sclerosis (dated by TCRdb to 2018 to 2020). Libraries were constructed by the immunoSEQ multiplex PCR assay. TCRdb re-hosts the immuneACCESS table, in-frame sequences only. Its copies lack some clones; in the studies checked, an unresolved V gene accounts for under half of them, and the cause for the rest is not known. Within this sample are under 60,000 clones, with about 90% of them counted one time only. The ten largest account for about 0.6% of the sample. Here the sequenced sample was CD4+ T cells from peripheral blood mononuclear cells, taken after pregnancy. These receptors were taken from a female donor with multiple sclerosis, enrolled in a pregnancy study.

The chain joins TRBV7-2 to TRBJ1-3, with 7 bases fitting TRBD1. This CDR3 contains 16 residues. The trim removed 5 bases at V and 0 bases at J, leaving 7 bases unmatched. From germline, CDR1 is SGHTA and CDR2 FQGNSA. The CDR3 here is CASSTGQLLSGNTIYF. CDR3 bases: TGTGCCAGCAGCACGGGACAGCTACTCTCTGGAAACACCATATATTTT.

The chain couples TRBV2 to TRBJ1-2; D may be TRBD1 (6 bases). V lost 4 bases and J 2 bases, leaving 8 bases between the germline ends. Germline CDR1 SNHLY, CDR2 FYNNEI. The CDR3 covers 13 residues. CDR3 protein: CASSVTGNYGYTF. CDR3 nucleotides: TGTGCCAGCAGTGTAACAGGGAACTATGGCTACACCTTC.

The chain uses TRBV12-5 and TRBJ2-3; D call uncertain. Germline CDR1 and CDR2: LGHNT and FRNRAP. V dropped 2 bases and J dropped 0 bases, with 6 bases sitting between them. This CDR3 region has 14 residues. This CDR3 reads CASGLTVSTDTQYF. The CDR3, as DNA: TGTGCTAGTGGTTTGACTGTTAGCACAGATACGCAGTATTTT.

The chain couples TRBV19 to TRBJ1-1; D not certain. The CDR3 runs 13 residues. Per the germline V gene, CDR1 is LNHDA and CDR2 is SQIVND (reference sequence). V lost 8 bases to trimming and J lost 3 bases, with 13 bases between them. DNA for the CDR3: TGTGCCAGTCGGACGGACGGGGACACTGAAGCTTTCTTT. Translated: CASRTDGDTEAFF.

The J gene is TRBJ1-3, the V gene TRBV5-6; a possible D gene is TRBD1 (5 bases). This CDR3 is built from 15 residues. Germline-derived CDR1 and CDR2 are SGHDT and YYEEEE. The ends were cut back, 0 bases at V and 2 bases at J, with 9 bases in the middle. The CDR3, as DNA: TGTGCCAGCAGCTTGGCGGGGGGAGCTGGAAACACCATATATTTT. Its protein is CASSLAGGAGNTIYF.

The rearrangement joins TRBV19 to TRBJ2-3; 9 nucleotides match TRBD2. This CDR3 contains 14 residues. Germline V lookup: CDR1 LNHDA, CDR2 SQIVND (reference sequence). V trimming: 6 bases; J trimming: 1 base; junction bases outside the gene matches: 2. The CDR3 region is CASRRTSGTDTQYF. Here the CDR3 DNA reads TGTGCCAGTAGACGGACTAGCGGCACAGATACGCAGTATTTT.

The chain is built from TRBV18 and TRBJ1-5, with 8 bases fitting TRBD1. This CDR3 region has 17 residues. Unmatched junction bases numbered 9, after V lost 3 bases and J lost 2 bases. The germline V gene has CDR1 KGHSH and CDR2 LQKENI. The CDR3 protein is CASSPGSGQGGNQPQHF. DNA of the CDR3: TGTGCCAGCTCACCGGGGTCCGGACAGGGCGGCAATCAGCCCCAGCATTTT.

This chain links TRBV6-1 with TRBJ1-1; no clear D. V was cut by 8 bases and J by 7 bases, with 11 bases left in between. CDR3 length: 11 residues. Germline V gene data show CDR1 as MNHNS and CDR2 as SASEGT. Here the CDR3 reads CASSRSGEAFF. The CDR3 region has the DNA TGTGCCAGCTCCCGATCGGGTGAAGCTTTCTTT.

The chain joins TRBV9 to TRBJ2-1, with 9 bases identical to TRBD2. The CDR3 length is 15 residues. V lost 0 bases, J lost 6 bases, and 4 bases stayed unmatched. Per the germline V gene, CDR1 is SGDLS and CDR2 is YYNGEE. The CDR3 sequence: CASSVDRAGGNEQFF. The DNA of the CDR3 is TGTGCCAGCAGCGTAGATAGAGCGGGGGGCAATGAGCAGTTCTTC. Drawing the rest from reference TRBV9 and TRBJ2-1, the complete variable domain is DSGVTQTPKHLITATGQRVTLRCSPRSGDLSVYWYQQSLDQGLQFLIQYYNGEERAKGNILERFSAQQFPDLHSELNLSSLELGDSALYFCASSVDRAGGNEQFFGPGTRLTVL.